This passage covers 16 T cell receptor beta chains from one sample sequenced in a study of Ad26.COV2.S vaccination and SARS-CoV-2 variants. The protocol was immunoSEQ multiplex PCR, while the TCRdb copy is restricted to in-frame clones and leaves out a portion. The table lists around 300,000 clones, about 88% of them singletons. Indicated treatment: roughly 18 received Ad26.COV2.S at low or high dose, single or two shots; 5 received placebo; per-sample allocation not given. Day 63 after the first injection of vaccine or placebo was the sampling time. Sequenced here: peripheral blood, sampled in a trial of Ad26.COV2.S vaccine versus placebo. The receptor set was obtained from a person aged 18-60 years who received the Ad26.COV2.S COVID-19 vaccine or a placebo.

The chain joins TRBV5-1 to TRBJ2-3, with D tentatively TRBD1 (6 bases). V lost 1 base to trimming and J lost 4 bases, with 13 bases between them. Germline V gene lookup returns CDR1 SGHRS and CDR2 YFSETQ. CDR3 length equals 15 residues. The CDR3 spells CASSLSGGGADTQYF. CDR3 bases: TGCGCCAGCAGCTTGTCGGGTGGGGGCGCAGATACGCAGTATTTT.

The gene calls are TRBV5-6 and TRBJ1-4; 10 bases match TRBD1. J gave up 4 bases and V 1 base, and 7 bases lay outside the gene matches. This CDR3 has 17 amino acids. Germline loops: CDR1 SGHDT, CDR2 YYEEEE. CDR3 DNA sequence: TGTGCCAGCAGCTTGAAGGGGACAGGGGTTTTTAATGAAAAACTGTTTTTT. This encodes CASSLKGTGVFNEKLFF. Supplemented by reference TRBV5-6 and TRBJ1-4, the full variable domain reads DAGVTQSPTHLIKTRGQQVTLRCSPKSGHDTVSWYQQALGQGPQFIFQYYEEEERQRGNFPDRFSGHQFPNYSSELNVNALLLGDSALYLCASSLKGTGVFNEKLFFGSGTQLSVL.

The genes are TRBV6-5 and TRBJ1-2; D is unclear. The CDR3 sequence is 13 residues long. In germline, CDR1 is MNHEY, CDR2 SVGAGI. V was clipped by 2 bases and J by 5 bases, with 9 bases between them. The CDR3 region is CASSYDRQYGYTF. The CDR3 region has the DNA TGTGCCAGCAGTTACGATCGCCAGTATGGCTACACCTTC.

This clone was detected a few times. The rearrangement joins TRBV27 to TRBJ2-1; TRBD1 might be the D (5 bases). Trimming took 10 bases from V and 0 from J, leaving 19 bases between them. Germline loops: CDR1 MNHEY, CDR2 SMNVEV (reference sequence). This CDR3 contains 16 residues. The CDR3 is CANPRGLLSSYNEQFF. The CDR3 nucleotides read TGTGCCAACCCTAGGGGCCTTCTGAGCTCCTACAATGAGCAGTTCTTC.

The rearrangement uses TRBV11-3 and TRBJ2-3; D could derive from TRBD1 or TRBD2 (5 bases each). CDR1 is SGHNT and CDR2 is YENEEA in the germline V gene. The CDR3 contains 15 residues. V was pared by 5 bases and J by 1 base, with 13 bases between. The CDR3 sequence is CASSPGQRRTDTQYF. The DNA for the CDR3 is TGTGCCAGCAGCCCGGGGCAGCGGCGCACAGATACGCAGTATTTT. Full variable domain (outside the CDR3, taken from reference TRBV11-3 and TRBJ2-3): EAGVVQSPRYKIIEKKQPVAFWCNPISGHNTLYWYLQNLGQGPELLIRYENEEAVDDSQLPKDRFSAERLKGVDSTLKIQPAELGDSAVYLCASSPGQRRTDTQYFGPGTRLTVL.

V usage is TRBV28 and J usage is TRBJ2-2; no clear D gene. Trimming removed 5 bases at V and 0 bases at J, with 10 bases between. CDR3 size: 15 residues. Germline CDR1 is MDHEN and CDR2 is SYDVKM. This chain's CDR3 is CASSQHGPNTGELFF. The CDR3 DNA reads TGTGCCAGCAGTCAGCATGGGCCGAACACCGGGGAGCTGTTTTTT.

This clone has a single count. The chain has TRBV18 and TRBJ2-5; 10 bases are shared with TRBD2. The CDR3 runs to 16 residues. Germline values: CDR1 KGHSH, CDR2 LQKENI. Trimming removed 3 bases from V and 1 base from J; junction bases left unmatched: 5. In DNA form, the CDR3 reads TGTGCCAGCTCACCTACTAGCGGGGTCCTCCAAGAGACCCAGTACTTC. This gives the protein CASSPTSGVLQETQYF.

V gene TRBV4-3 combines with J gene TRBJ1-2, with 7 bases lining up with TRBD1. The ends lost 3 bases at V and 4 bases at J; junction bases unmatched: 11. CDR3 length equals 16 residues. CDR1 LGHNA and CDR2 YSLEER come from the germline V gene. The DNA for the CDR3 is TGCGCCAGCAGCCAGGCAACGGGACAGCCTTTCTATGGCTACACCTTC. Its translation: CASSQATGQPFYGYTF.

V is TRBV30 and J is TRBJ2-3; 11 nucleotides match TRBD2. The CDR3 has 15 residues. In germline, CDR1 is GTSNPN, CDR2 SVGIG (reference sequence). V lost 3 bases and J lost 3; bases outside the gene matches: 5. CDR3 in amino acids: CAWSGASGRTDTQYF. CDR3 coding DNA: TGTGCCTGGAGCGGAGCTAGCGGGAGGACAGATACGCAGTATTTT.

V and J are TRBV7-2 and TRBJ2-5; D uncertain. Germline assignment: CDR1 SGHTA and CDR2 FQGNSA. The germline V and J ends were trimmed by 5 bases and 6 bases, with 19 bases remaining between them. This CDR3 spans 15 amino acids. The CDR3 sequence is CASSQGRRDGQTQYF. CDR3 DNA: TGTGCCAGCAGCCAAGGCCGGCGAGACGGGCAGACCCAGTACTTC.

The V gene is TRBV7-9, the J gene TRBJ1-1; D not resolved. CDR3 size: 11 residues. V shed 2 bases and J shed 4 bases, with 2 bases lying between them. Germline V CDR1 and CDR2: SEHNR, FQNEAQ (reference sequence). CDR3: CASSLITEAFF. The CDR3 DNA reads TGTGCCAGCAGCTTAATCACTGAAGCTTTCTTT.

The CDR3 is CASSSQGVNTEAFF. The CDR3, as DNA: TGTGCCAGCAGCTCACAGGGGGTGAACACTGAAGCTTTCTTT. The chain links TRBV6-5 to TRBJ1-1; 8 positions agree with TRBD1. The CDR3 has 14 residues. The junction had 3 bases not matched to a gene; V was cut back by 6 bases and J by 0 bases. CDR1 MNHEY and CDR2 SVGAGI come from the germline V gene.

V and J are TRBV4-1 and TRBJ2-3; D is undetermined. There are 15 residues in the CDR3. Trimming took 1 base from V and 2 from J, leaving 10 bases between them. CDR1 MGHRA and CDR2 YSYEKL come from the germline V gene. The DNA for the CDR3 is TGCGCCAGCAGCCAAGCCGGAACTCTCACAGATACGCAGTATTTT. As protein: CASSQAGTLTDTQYF.

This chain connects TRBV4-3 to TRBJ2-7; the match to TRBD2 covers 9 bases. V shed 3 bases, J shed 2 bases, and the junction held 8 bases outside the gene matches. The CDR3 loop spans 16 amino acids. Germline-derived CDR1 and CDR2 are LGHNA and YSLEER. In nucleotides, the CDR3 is TGCGCCAGCAGCCAGGAAATGACTAGCGGACCCTACGAGCAGTACTTC. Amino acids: CASSQEMTSGPYEQYF.

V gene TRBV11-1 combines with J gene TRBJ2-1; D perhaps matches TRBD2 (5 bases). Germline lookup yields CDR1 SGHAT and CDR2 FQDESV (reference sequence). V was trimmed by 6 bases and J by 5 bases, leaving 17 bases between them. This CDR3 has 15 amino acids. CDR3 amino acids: CASSGRTAFDNEQFF. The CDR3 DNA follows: TGTGCCAGCAGTGGACGGACTGCCTTCGACAATGAGCAGTTCTTC.

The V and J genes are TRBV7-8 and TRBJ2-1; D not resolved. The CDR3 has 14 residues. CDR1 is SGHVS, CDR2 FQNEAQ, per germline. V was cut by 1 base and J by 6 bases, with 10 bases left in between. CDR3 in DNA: TGTGCCAGCAGCTTAGTGGCTATCTCCAATGAGCAGTTCTTC. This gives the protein CASSLVAISNEQFF.